This TCR beta chain was profiled in a study of cytomegalovirus exposure and HLA in healthy donors. General study results and limits: In a later analysis, an Asian-associated ancestry cluster reportedly showed fewer N-insertions than the roughly 700-donor mean. Roughly even sequencing depth across donors was the assumption behind the presence/absence analyses. It was likely that a cluster of highly shared sequence variants was a sequencing artifact.

PCR used 60 Vbeta primers and 13 Jbeta primers. Data came from immunoSEQ multiplex PCR; TCRdb stores just in-frame clones and leaves some out. Its table records approximately 70,000 clones. A word on this clone: Its antigen is not identified.

The source is a woman between 40 and 50 years old in good health and CMV-seropositive. The sequencing sample was made of PBMCs.

The CDR3 region is CASTPQGGQPQHF. The CDR3 nucleotides read TGTGCCAGTACCCCACAGGGTGGTCAGCCCCAGCATTTT. The chain employs TRBV19 and TRBJ1-5; tentatively, D is TRBD1 (6 bases). V was pared by 7 bases and J by 6 bases, with 13 bases between. The CDR3 is 13 residues long. CDR1 and CDR2 (germline): LNHDA, SQIVND (reference sequence). Based on the CDR3 plus reference TRBV19 and TRBJ1-5, the full variable domain is DGGITQSPKYLFRKEGQNVTLSCEQNLNHDAMYWYRQDPGQGLRLIYYSQIVNDFQKGDIAEGYSVSREKKESFPLTVTSAQKNPTAFYLCASTPQGGQPQHFGDGTRLSIL.